Listed below are T cell receptor beta chains from one sample, sequenced in a study of control samples from healthy donors and cancer patients. Measured with immunoSEQ multiplex PCR; TCRdb has only the in-frame clones, and not every one. The sample has 70,000 to 95,000 clones, approximately 90% seen once. The sequencing input was blood. Receptor source: a woman aged 25 to 39 in good health. Each CDR3 is given with its conserved first and last residue. D genes are given only for firm matches. A clone size is listed for some rows: how often the clone was seen (once, few, many), or a class if it is expanded.

j_gene,d_gene,abundance,v_gene,CDR3nt,CDR3aa
TRBJ1-1,NA,once,TRBV18,TGTGCCAGCTCACCACTCGAGGGGGTAGGATCTGAAGCTTTCTTT,CASSPLEGVGSEAFF
TRBJ2-7,NA,NA,TRBV11-2,TGTGCCAGCAGCTTAGTGGTGGGAGTAATGGGTGGGGCCTACGAGCAGTACTTC,CASSLVVGVMGGAYEQYF
TRBJ2-7,NA,NA,TRBV2,TGTGCCAGCACTGCCACCCCCGGCGAGCAGTACTTC,CASTATPGEQYF
TRBJ2-5,NA,NA,TRBV6-2/TRBV6-3,TGTGCCAGCAGTCTACCCGGGCCCCAGTACTTC,CASSLPGPQYF
TRBJ1-5,TRBD1,NA,TRBV7-9,TGTGCCAGCAGCTTAGATGGGACAGGGCGAAACCAGCCCCAGCATTTT,CASSLDGTGRNQPQHF
TRBJ2-1,TRBD2,NA,TRBV2,TGTGCCAGCAGTGCGGGACTATACAATGAGCAGTTCTTC,CASSAGLYNEQFF
TRBJ2-5,TRBD1,NA,TRBV7-2,TGTGCCAGCAGCTTAGGTTCAGGGGGCTGGGAGACCCAGTACTTC,CASSLGSGGWETQYF
TRBJ1-4,NA,NA,TRBV5-1,TGCGCCAGCGCCCCGGGTGCCGCTAATGAAAAACTGTTTTTT,CASAPGAANEKLFF
TRBJ1-2,TRBD1,NA,TRBV5-1,TGCGCCAGCAGCCCGGGACAGCTTAACTATGGCTACACCTTC,CASSPGQLNYGYTF
TRBJ2-7,NA,NA,TRBV6-2/TRBV6-3,TGTGCCAGCAGTTACTCCTCCGACTACGAGCAGTACTTC,CASSYSSDYEQYF
TRBJ1-1,TRBD1,NA,TRBV5-4,TGTGCCAGCAGCTTGGATGGGACAGGGATTATCGCTGAAGCTTTCTTT,CASSLDGTGIIAEAFF
TRBJ2-1,TRBD2,NA,TRBV9,TGTGCCAGCAACAATAGCGGGGTGAGCTCCTACAATGAGCAGTTCTTC,CASNNSGVSSYNEQFF
TRBJ1-2,NA,NA,TRBV11-2,TGTGCCAGCAGCTCAATCCGGGGAGGAGATGGCTACACCTTC,CASSSIRGGDGYTF
TRBJ1-2,TRBD1,NA,TRBV7-9,TGTGCCAGCAGCGATCACTTTCTCAGGACAGGCTATGGCTACACCTTC,CASSDHFLRTGYGYTF
TRBJ1-1,TRBD1,NA,TRBV2,TGTGCCAGCAGTGAAGGGGACAGGGGGAACACTGAAGCTTTCTTT,CASSEGDRGNTEAFF
TRBJ1-2,NA,NA,TRBV10-2,TGCGCCAGCAGTGCCCAGGTCGACTATGGCTACACCTTC,CASSAQVDYGYTF
TRBJ1-1,TRBD1,NA,TRBV2,TGTGCCAGCAGTCCCGCGAGGGGACAGGGGCACACTGAAGCTTTCTTT,CASSPARGQGHTEAFF
TRBJ1-1,NA,NA,TRBV27,TGTGCCAGCAGTCCGATGACAGGGAACACTGAAGCTTTCTTT,CASSPMTGNTEAFF
TRBJ1-5,NA,NA,TRBV6-5,TGTGCCAGCACCGAAATGGAGGGCCCGAGGCCCCAGCATTTT,CASTEMEGPRPQHF
TRBJ1-2,TRBD1,NA,TRBV2,TGTGCCAGCAGGCTCAAGAGGGGGCACGGTGGCTACACCTTC,CASRLKRGHGGYTF
TRBJ2-3,TRBD2,NA,TRBV5-1,TGCGCCAGCAGCTTGGCGGCTAGCGGGAGCACAGATACGCAGTATTTT,CASSLAASGSTDTQYF
TRBJ2-7,NA,NA,TRBV7-9,TGTGCCAGCAGCTTAGGGGAAGGGTTTAACGAGCAGTACTTC,CASSLGEGFNEQYF
TRBJ1-6,TRBD1,NA,TRBV7-9,TGTGCCAGCAGCCGCGGTTTGGACAGGGTCAGTTCACCCCTCCACTTT,CASSRGLDRVSSPLHF
TRBJ1-1,TRBD1,NA,TRBV2,TGTGCCAGCAGTGAGGAGAGACAGGGGAGCACTGAAGCTTTCTTT,CASSEERQGSTEAFF
TRBJ1-1,NA,NA,TRBV14,TGTGCCAGCAGCCAAAAAGCGACGGGCCAAACCAAAGTAGCTTTCTTT,CASSQKATGQTKVAFF
TRBJ2-1,TRBD2,few,TRBV11-2,TGTGCCAGCAGGTCGGGACTAGCGGGATCGGATGAGCAGTTCTTC,CASRSGLAGSDEQFF